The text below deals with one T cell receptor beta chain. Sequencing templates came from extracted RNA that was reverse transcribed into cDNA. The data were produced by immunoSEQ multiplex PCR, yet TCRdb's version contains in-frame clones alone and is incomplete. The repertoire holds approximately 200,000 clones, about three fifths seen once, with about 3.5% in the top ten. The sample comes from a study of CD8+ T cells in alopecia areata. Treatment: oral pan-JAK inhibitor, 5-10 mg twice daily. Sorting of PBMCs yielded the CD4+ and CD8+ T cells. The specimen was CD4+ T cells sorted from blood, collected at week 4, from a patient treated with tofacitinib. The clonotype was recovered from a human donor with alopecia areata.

Here the CDR3 DNA reads TGCGCTTCCGGTGGGATTGAAGGGTATGGCTACACCTTC. Translation gives CASGGIEGYGYTF. The chain uses TRBV4-1 and TRBJ1-2; no definite D call. Germline V gives CDR1 MGHRA, CDR2 YSYEKL. CDR3 length: 13 residues.